This T cell receptor (beta chain) was identified in a study of cytomegalovirus exposure and HLA in healthy donors (dated by TCRdb to 2016 to 2017). Regarding the complete study: An earlier analysis of a few hundred of the donors reported 276 Gb of sequence data and 117 million unique TCR beta sequences obtained from approximately 180 million T cells. To study patterns of TCR occurrence, a later analysis re-analyzed previously published TCR beta repertoires from 650 to 750 donors and added high-resolution HLA genotyping. Roughly five DR-DQ haplotypes were handled as single units for association and clustering because linkage in the cohort was strong. Donor age, sex, ethnicity and CMV serostatus were compiled together with the repertoire data. All discovery cohort repertoires had been generated on a single sequencing platform. Of the approximately 400 genotyped donors, around 81% fell in the genetic ancestry cluster associated with self-reported Caucasian donors. The number of typed donors differed by locus: roughly 629-640 for A, B, C, DRB1 and DQB1; 522 for DQA1; 606 for DPA1; and some 450 for DPB1. The study was designed to test whether signatures of past pathogen exposure could be identified by cataloging public T cell receptors. Among some 400 genotyped donors of the cohort, an average of around 240,000 unique TCR beta nucleotide sequences were sequenced per donor, about a sixth of them non-productive. To predict cytomegalovirus infection status, the study combined high-throughput TCR immunosequencing, statistical association of individual TCRs with disease status, and machine learning. Roughly 300 gigabases of sequencing data and 70 million to 85 million unique TCR sequences were included in an early release covering around 650 HLA-typed donors. A later genetic analysis took genome-wide SNP genotypes for 398 of the 666 donors and used that subset as a discovery cohort. The study used immunosequencing to profile the T cell repertoires of approximately 630 subjects and linked those repertoires to cytomegalovirus serostatus. Along with the roughly 670-subject first cohort, a separate validation cohort of some 130 different subjects was used. Rather than using new phenotypic data, the later analysis identified candidate immune exposures from TCR beta sequences and from how often those sequences occurred across donors. An earlier analysis of around 580 of the donors used high-throughput TCR beta sequencing to judge whether each TCR beta V gene segment behaved as functional or pseudogenic. HLA typing covered class I and class II loci at four-digit resolution.

CDR1 and CDR2 were assigned from the germline V gene as SGHDT and YYEEEE. Germline trimming amounts to 1 base on V and 7 bases on J, with 3 as the count of junction bases outside the gene matches. Spanning cysteine to phenylalanine, the CDR3 consists of 16 amino acids. Only the CDR3 region is kept as DNA, spanning 48 bases read in frame from base 1. About this clone itself: Its antigen remains unidentified. No base quality values were provided; no much bigger clone lies one nucleotide off.

Study-wide findings and limitations: When HLA alleles, especially DR and DQ, strongly co-occurred, TCR associations were difficult to assign to individual alleles. Cytomegalovirus status was reported to be diagnosed by the classifier with high specificity and sensitivity in both the original and validation cohorts. A further reported finding was that TCR beta sequences accurately predicted the HLA-A and HLA-B alleles for most subjects in the first cohort. Fewer than 20 rarely observed V segments, including chromosome 9 orphons, were excluded from the earlier analysis of several hundred of the donors because counts were too low. The authors suggested that the approach could potentially be extended to other disease states and immunological phenotypes. The cohort was sequenced for TCR beta chains only, and without alpha or paired-chain data the features that could be detected were limited. According to a later analysis, parvovirus B19, influenza, CMV and Epstein-Barr virus appeared linked to several top co-occurrence clusters. Three of the identified cytomegalovirus-associated TCR beta chains were confirmed in vitro to be specific for cytomegalovirus antigens. A later genetic analysis reported fewer N-insertions in productive TCRs among donors in an Asian-associated ancestry cluster than the 666-donor mean. The presence/absence analyses assumed that sequencing depth was roughly uniform across donors, and that assumption may not be true. According to a later analysis, TCR association rates differed among HLA loci, with DRB1 alleles showing the most associated TCRs and HLA-C alleles showing the fewest. The only immune exposure information available for the cohort was CMV serostatus. Because the 87-base-pair reads could not distinguish some IMGT-functional V segments, including TRBV6-2 and TRBV6-3, those segments were excluded. A total of 164 TCR beta chains were listed by the study as associated with cytomegalovirus. According to a later analysis, most CMV-associated TCR beta chains appeared to be HLA-restricted, and the HLA associations seemed to be driven largely by CMV exposure. HLA typing was unavailable for some donors at each locus, so association tests used only the typed subset. In an earlier analysis of under 600 of the donors, most TCR beta V segments were observed in productive rearrangements about 87% or about 30% of the time, broadly matching IMGT annotations. A cluster of highly shared sequence variants was judged likely to represent a technical artifact of the sequencing pipeline. Linkage disequilibrium might explain the correlated functional status among segregating V segments, but an unknown experimental factor could not be ruled out. In a later analysis, over 15,000 TCR beta sequences were associated with specific HLA alleles at a false discovery rate of 0.05. Across donors, most TCR sequences were observed very rarely, whereas some public TCRs were present in many individuals. In a later genetic analysis, a missense DCLRE1C variant was associated with V-gene and J-gene trimming of TCR beta chains, and the association was replicated in an independent cohort. In a later analysis, HLA-associated TCR beta chains showed more clonal expansion and lower generation probabilities than non-associated chains that were equally common.

Library preparation employed the immunoSEQ multiplex PCR assay. The multiplex PCR relied on a mix of 60 forward primers for TCR Vbeta segments and 13 reverse primers for TCR Jbeta segments. Amplification of the CDR3 region of rearranged TCR beta genes was performed with a multiplex PCR assay on genomic DNA. Amplified TCR beta libraries were sequenced as 87-base-pair reads on the Illumina HiSeq System. As for the original processing: In a later analysis, about 80 million unique TCR beta chains were counted across the approximately 620 repertoires, and roughly 11 million of these chains were shared by at least two donors. Raw reads were error-corrected and collapsed into unique sequences by a nearest-neighbor algorithm in which closely related sequences were merged to remove PCR and sequencing errors. V, D and J gene segments were assigned by aligning CDR3 sequences to IMGT reference sequences. For a sequence to be retained, a match of at least six nucleotides was required to both a V gene segment and a J gene segment. Rearrangements were classified as productive when the CDR3 lacked stop codons and remained in frame with V and J, and all other rearrangements were classified as non-productive. CDR3 was defined according to IMGT convention as the region running from the second conserved V-encoded cysteine to the conserved J-encoded phenylalanine. In an earlier analysis of around 640 of the donors, sequences lacking an unambiguous match to a single V gene segment were excluded. In an earlier analysis of some 590 of the donors, a V segment was called functional when productive rearrangements were above 56.7%, and segregating when the standard deviation between donors exceeded 5%. To diagnose cytomegalovirus status from the catalog of TCR beta chain sequences, a statistical classification framework was built. In a later analysis, TCR nucleotide sequences were compared against IMGT/GENE-DB human TR gene sequences so that V and J genes could be assigned. The TCRdist pipeline was used in a later analysis to assign CDR3 sequences and most-parsimonious VDJ recombination scenarios. A later analysis defined each TCR beta chain by its CDR3 amino acid sequence plus V-gene family, and excluded reads lacking a unique V-gene family. To address suspected cross-contamination and a sequencing artifact, a later analysis removed around 590 highly shared, low-generation-probability nucleotide sequences. A later analysis calculated a clonal expansion index for each public chain from normalized within-repertoire ranks of inferred template counts. In a later analysis, generation probabilities were computed using a VDJ recombination model fitted to out-of-frame rearrangements, and the results were checked against IGoR. In a later analysis, hypergeometric tests were used to score TCR-TCR, TCR-HLA and TCR-CMV co-occurrence, with a repertoire-size bias correction applied to TCR pairs. False discovery rates were estimated in a later analysis by permuting HLA or CMV assignments 20 times. In a later analysis, co-occurring TCRs were grouped using DBSCAN, and TCRdist sequence similarity was added for clustering within HLA-allele-positive subsets. Co-occurrence clustering excluded repertoires with fewer than 30,000 or more than 120,000 public chains, plus five with anomalous nucleotide sharing. TCRdb holds this immuneACCESS table with in-frame rearrangements only. Some clones are missing; in checked studies, unresolved V genes explain under half, and the rest has no known cause. The DNA was the basis for D and trimming; V, J and clone size are from that table. This sample holds roughly 130,000 clones; around 80% were observed only once. The biggest ten clones account for approximately 1% of the sample.

In total, approximately 690 healthy bone marrow donors made up the cohort. At the time of sampling, every cohort member was nominally healthy, though immune exposures that went unrecorded were likely present. Of the roughly 700 cohort members, approximately 290 had a positive CMV serostatus and about 350 had a negative one, while no CMV serostatus was recorded for the donor. A peripheral blood sample was provided by each donor, and peripheral blood mononuclear cells were used for TCR beta sequencing. Genomic DNA extraction from the blood cell samples was performed with the Qiagen DNeasy Blood Extraction Kit.

This clonotype was obtained from a human donor in good health. The specimen was PBMCs. This receptor chain uses TRBV5-6 and TRBJ2-1, and 15 bases in between align with TRBD2. The encoded CDR3 is CASSLLGTSGGNEQFF. The bases read TGTGCCAGCAGCTTGTTGGGGACTAGCGGGGGGAATGAGCAGTTCTTC.